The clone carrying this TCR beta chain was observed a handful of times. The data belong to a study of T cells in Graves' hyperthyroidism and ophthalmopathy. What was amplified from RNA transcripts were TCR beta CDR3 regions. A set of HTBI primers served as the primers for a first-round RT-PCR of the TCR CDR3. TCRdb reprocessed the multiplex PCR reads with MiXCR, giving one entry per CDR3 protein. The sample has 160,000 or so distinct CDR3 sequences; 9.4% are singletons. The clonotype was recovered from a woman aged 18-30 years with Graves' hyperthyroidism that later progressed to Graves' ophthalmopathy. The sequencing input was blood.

CDR3 in DNA: TGTGCCAGCAGTGGACCAGAGGGGGGGCTGGAGACCCAGTACTTC. Its translation is CASSGPEGGLETQYF. The chain has TRBV6-4 and TRBJ2-5, with D possibly matching TRBD2 (7 bases). The CDR3 length is 15 residues. V was cut by 4 bases and J by 5 bases, with 17 bases left in between. Germline-derived CDR1 and CDR2 are MRHNA and SNTAGT.